These T cell receptor beta chains were read from a single sample in a study of T-cell memory formation after mild COVID-19. TCRdb used MiXCR to reprocess the 5' RACE reads, holding one entry per CDR3 protein. The sample has 400,000 or so distinct CDR3 sequences; around 20% are singletons. What was sequenced was PBMCs or a T cell subset sorted from them (not recorded which). These receptors originate from an adult woman who had mild COVID-19 (a few samples of this study predate the infection). Cell type and time point are not known. CDR3s include the opening cysteine and the closing phenylalanine or tryptophan. D genes are given only for firm matches. Clone sizes are given selectively: once, few, many, or a class where the clone is expanded.

clone size	V gene	J gene	D gene	CDR3 DNA	CDR3 protein
few	TRBV21-1	TRBJ2-7	NA	TGTGCCAGCAGCATTGGGGAGGACAGGGACGGCGAGCAGTACTTC	CASSIGEDRDGEQYF
few	TRBV20-1	TRBJ2-3	NA	TGCAGTGCTAGGGCAGGTTTCGCAGATACGCAGTATTTT	CSARAGFADTQYF
NA	TRBV20-1	TRBJ2-3	NA	TGCAGTGCTAGAGATCGCAGGGGATGGAGCACAGATACGCAGTATTTT	CSARDRRGWSTDTQYF
few	TRBV20-1	TRBJ1-2	TRBD1	TGCAGTGCCGGACAGGGGGCAACTGGCTACACCTTC	CSAGQGATGYTF
few	TRBV9	TRBJ2-5	TRBD2	TGTGCCAGCAGCGCGGGACTAGCGGGGGCCTACCAAGAGACCCAGTACTTC	CASSAGLAGAYQETQYF
NA	TRBV25-1	TRBJ1-6	NA	TGTGCCAGCAGTGACAGTCTGAGCTCCTATAATTCACCCCTCCACTTT	CASSDSLSSYNSPLHF
few	TRBV7-8	TRBJ2-7	NA	TGTGCCAGCAGCTTAGCGTTGACGGTCGAGCAGTACTTC	CASSLALTVEQYF
NA	TRBV12-3/TRBV12-4	TRBJ2-1	NA	TGTGCCAGCTCCAGACAGTACAATGAGCAGTTCTTC	CASSRQYNEQFF
NA	TRBV5-8	TRBJ2-1	TRBD1	TGTGCCAGCAGCTTGACATCCGGGACAGGGCTTATCGAAAAGCAGTTCTTC	CASSLTSGTGLIEKQFF
few	TRBV6-5	TRBJ1-1	NA	TGTGCCAGCAGTTACTCAGCCGGTAACACTGAAGCTTTCTTT	CASSYSAGNTEAFF
few	TRBV20-1	TRBJ1-1	NA	TGCAGTGCTACTCTGACAGCGAACACTGAAGCTTTCTTT	CSATLTANTEAFF
few	TRBV20-1	TRBJ1-4	NA	TGCAGTGCTAGCCTTGCCGGGGAAAAACTGTTTTTT	CSASLAGEKLFF
few	TRBV7-9	TRBJ2-7	TRBD1	TGTGCCAGCAGCTACCAAGGGGGCAACTACGAGCAGTACTTC	CASSYQGGNYEQYF
few	TRBV2	TRBJ1-1	NA	TGTGCCAGCCGCCGCCGTGGGAACAATGCTGAAGCTTTCTTT	CASRRRGNNAEAFF
few	TRBV20-1	TRBJ2-1	TRBD1	TGCAGTGCTAGAGCTGAGGACAGGGCGAATTACAATGAGCAGTTCTTC	CSARAEDRANYNEQFF
NA	TRBV7-6	TRBJ2-1	TRBD2	TGTGCCAGCAGCGAAGGGGCGGGGGGGTTATCCAGCTCCTACAATGAGCAGTTCTTC	CASSEGAGGLSSSYNEQFF
NA	TRBV4-1	TRBJ1-1	NA	TGCGCCAGCAGCCAAGGGACGGGGAACTTAATGAACACTGAAGCTTTCTTT	CASSQGTGNLMNTEAFF
few	TRBV12-3/TRBV12-4	TRBJ1-1	NA	TGTGCCGTCGGGTACACTGAAGCTTTCTTT	CAVGYTEAFF
once	TRBV12-3/TRBV12-4	TRBJ2-7	NA	TGTGCCAGCAGGGGTGAGAATTCCTACGAGCAGTACTTC	CASRGENSYEQYF
NA	TRBV18	TRBJ2-7	NA	TGTGCCAGCTCCCATGACAGCTACGAGCAGTACTTC	CASSHDSYEQYF
NA	TRBV5-1	TRBJ1-4	TRBD1	TGCGCCAGCAGCGGCGGACAGGGGGCCACAACTAATGAAAAACTGTTTTTT	CASSGGQGATTNEKLFF
many	TRBV5-1	TRBJ2-1	NA	TGCGCCAGCTTAAGCGGGCAGAGCTCCTACAATGAGCAGTTCTTC	CASLSGQSSYNEQFF
NA	TRBV5-4	TRBJ1-2	TRBD1	TGTGCCAGCAGCTATATGACAGGGGAGTATGGCTACACCTTC	CASSYMTGEYGYTF
NA	TRBV6-2/TRBV6-3	TRBJ2-3	NA	TGTGCCAGCAGTTACTCCGGAGGGGGGACAGATACGCAGTATTTT	CASSYSGGGTDTQYF
few	TRBV4-1	TRBJ2-7	NA	TGCGCCAGCAGCCAAGCCCAGACATGGGCCGACGAGCAGTACTTC	CASSQAQTWADEQYF
many	TRBV5-1	TRBJ2-3	TRBD2	TGCGCCAGCAGCCTGAGCGGGGGGAGCACAGATACGCAGTATTTT	CASSLSGGSTDTQYF
few	TRBV6-2/TRBV6-3	TRBJ1-2	NA	TGTGCCAGCAGTCAGCGATCCTCAGTGGTAACTAACTATGGCTACACCTTC	CASSQRSSVVTNYGYTF
NA	TRBV2	TRBJ2-7	TRBD2	TGTGCCAGCAGTGGTGGGAAACTAGCGGCTTACGAGCAGTACTTC	CASSGGKLAAYEQYF
NA	TRBV2	TRBJ2-5	TRBD2	TGTGCCAGCAGTGTAGGGACTAGCGGGAGAGAGACCCAGTACTTC	CASSVGTSGRETQYF
few	TRBV7-8	TRBJ1-1	NA	TGTGCCAGCAGCCGGCAGGGGGAAGCTTTCTTT	CASSRQGEAFF
many	TRBV29-1	TRBJ1-2	NA	TGCAGCGTTGTTCCGGGGGGCACTAACTATGGCTACACCTTC	CSVVPGGTNYGYTF
few	TRBV7-9	TRBJ2-7	NA	TGTGCCAGCAGCTTATCATCCGTCCCCTACGAGCAGTACTTC	CASSLSSVPYEQYF
NA	TRBV7-9	TRBJ2-7	NA	TGTGCCAGCAGCCCTCCATGGGACTCCTACGAGCAGTACTTC	CASSPPWDSYEQYF
NA	TRBV18	TRBJ1-2	NA	TGTGCCAGCTCACCTAACGAGGGTTATGGCTATGGCTACACCTTC	CASSPNEGYGYGYTF
NA	TRBV5-1	TRBJ2-7	TRBD2	TGCGCCAGCAGCTTGCCGGGAGGGCCGCTGGGGGAGCAGTACTTC	CASSLPGGPLGEQYF
many	TRBV6-2/TRBV6-3	TRBJ2-2	NA	TGTGCCATCGGGACACTTACCGGGGAGCTGTTTTTT	CAIGTLTGELFF
NA	TRBV5-1	TRBJ2-1	TRBD1	TGCGCCAGCAGCCTTGGACAGGGGCTTTTCTACAATGAGCAGTTCTTC	CASSLGQGLFYNEQFF
few	TRBV7-2	TRBJ2-1	NA	TGTGCCAGCAGCTTATTCGGGGAGCAGTTCTTC	CASSLFGEQFF
few	TRBV12-3/TRBV12-4	TRBJ1-5	NA	TGTGCCAGCACCCTAGGGGGAGCCCAGCATTTT	CASTLGGAQHF
few	TRBV12-3/TRBV12-4	TRBJ1-1	NA	TGTGCCACCACCCTCAGGGCTACTCCATGGAACACTGAAGCTTTCTTT	CATTLRATPWNTEAFF
few	TRBV5-6	TRBJ2-1	TRBD1	TGTGCCAGCAGCGGTGGGACAGGGAGCCTTGAGCAGTTCTTC	CASSGGTGSLEQFF
few	TRBV5-1	TRBJ2-7	NA	TGCGCCAGCAGGGAGGGGAGGGCAGGGGGCCACCACGAGCAGTACTTC	CASREGRAGGHHEQYF
NA	TRBV7-3	TRBJ2-1	NA	TGTGCCAGCAGCTTAGAAGCGGACCCCTCCTACAATGAGCAGTTCTTC	CASSLEADPSYNEQFF
few	TRBV11-2	TRBJ1-4	TRBD1	TGTGCCAGCAGCCAGACATTGACAGGGGGTGGTGAAAAACTGTTTTTT	CASSQTLTGGGEKLFF
NA	TRBV29-1	TRBJ1-4	NA	TGCAGCGCCCGGATAGGAAATGAAAAACTGTTTTTT	CSARIGNEKLFF
few	TRBV4-3	TRBJ2-1	NA	TGCGCCAGCAGCCCTGGAGGCTACTACAATGAGCAGTTCTTC	CASSPGGYYNEQFF
many	TRBV7-9	TRBJ2-7	TRBD2	TGTGCCAGCCAGAGCGGGGGATTCGAGCAGTACTTC	CASQSGGFEQYF
few	TRBV30	TRBJ2-7	TRBD1	TGTGCCTGGCACAGGGGGCCCCACGAGCAGTACTTC	CAWHRGPHEQYF
NA	TRBV7-2	TRBJ2-5	NA	TGTGCCAGCAGCCTAGGGGGGGCCCAGTACTTC	CASSLGGAQYF